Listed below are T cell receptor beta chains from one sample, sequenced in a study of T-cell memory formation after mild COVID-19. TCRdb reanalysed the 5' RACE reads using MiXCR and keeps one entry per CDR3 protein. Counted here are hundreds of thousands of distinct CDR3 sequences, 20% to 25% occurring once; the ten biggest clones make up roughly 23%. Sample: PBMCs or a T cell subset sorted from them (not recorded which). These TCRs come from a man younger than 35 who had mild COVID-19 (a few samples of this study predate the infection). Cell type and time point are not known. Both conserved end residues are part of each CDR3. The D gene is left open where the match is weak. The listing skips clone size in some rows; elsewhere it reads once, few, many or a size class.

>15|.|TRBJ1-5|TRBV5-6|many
TGTGCCAGCAGCTTGGGGCCGGGGGTTAATCAGCCCCAGCATTTT
CASSLGPGVNQPQHF
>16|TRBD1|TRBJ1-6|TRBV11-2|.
TGTGCCAGCAGCGGCCCACAGGGGATCGGTGATTCACCCCTCCACTTT
CASSGPQGIGDSPLHF
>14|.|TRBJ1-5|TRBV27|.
TGTGCCAGCAGAAAACTTCAGAGGGGTCAGCCCCAGCATTTT
CASRKLQRGQPQHF
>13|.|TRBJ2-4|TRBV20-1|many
TGCAGTGCTAGAGGGGCAGGGACGAACATTCAGTACTTC
CSARGAGTNIQYF
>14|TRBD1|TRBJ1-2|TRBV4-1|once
TGCGCCAGCAGCCAACCGGGACAGGGAGACGGCTACACCTTC
CASSQPGQGDGYTF
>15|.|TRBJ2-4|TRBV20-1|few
TGCAGTGCTAGGAGGGGGGGAGGAGTGAACGACATTCAGTACTTC
CSARRGGGVNDIQYF
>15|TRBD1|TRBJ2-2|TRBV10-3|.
TGTGCCATCAGTGAGGGGACAGGGTCTGCCGGGGAGCTGTTTTTT
CAISEGTGSAGELFF
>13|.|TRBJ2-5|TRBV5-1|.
TGCGCCAGTACCTTGACAGGCCTAGAGACCCAGTACTTC
CASTLTGLETQYF
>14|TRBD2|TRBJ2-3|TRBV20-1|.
TGCAGTGCTAGAAGACTAGCGGCCACAGATACGCAGTATTTT
CSARRLAATDTQYF
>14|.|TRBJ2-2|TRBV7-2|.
TGTGCCAGCAGCGGGGGACTGAACACCGGGGAGCTGTTTTTT
CASSGGLNTGELFF
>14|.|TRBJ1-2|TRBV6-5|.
TGTGCCAGCAGTTATTCCGACAAGTACTATGGCTACACCTTC
CASSYSDKYYGYTF
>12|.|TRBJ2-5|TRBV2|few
TGTGCCAGCGCCCCTCGCGACGGGACCCAGTACTTC
CASAPRDGTQYF
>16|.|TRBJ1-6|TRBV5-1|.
.
CASSLAVGSGISPIHF
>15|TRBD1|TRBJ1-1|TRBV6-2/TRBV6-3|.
TGTGCCAGCAGTTACTCACAGGGGTGGAACACTGAAGCTTTCTTT
CASSYSQGWNTEAFF
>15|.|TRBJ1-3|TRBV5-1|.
TGCGCCAGCAGCTTGGGCGGGGACTCTGGAAACACCATATATTTT
CASSLGGDSGNTIYF
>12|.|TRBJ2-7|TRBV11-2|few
TGTGCCAGCAGCTTAACGGGCCACGAGCAGTACTTC
CASSLTGHEQYF
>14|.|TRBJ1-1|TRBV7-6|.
TGTGCCAGCAGCCCCGTCCGATCGGGCACTGAAGCTTTCTTT
CASSPVRSGTEAFF
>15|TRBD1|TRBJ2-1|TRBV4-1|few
TGCGCCAGCAGCCAAACCTCGGGACAGAACAATGAGCAGTTCTTC
CASSQTSGQNNEQFF
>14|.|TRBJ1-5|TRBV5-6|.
TGTGCCAGCAGCAATGGACAGATCAATCAGCCCCAGCATTTT
CASSNGQINQPQHF
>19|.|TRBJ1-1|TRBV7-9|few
TGTGCCAGCAGCCCTTTAAAAGTCACAGTGTCTTCAAAGGGGTCTGAAGCTTTCTTT
CASSPLKVTVSSKGSEAFF
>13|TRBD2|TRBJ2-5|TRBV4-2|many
TGTGCCAGCAGCCAAGCCGGGGGGGAGACCCAGTACTTC
CASSQAGGETQYF
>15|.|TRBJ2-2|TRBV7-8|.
TGTGCCAGCAGCTCCCTAGCGAAGAACACCGGGGAGCTGTTTTTT
CASSSLAKNTGELFF
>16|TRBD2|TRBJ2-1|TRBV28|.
TGTGCCAGCAGTAAATACTTAGCGGGGGGCAAGGGGGAGCAGTTCTTC
CASSKYLAGGKGEQFF
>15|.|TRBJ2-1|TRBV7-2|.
TGTGCCAGCAGCCCTAGTGGCACGAGACTAGAGCGGCAGTTCTTC
CASSPSGTRLERQFF
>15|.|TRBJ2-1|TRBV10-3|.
TGTGCCATCAGGGAAGGGGGACTCCCCTACAATGAGCAGTTCTTC
CAIREGGLPYNEQFF
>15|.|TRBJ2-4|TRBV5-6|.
TGTGCCAGCAGCTTGGGGGGCGCAGGGGCAAACATTCAGTACTTC
CASSLGGAGANIQYF
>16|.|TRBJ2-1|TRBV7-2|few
TGTGCCAGCAGCTTTATGTCCACAGGGAGGGAGAATGAGCAGTTCTTC
CASSFMSTGRENEQFF
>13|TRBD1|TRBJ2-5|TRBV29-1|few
TGCAGCGTGGGACAGGGGACGAAGGAGACCCAGTACTTC
CSVGQGTKETQYF
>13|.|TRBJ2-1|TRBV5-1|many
TGCGCCAGCAGCTTGGCCGGGGGAAATGAGCAGTTCTTC
CASSLAGGNEQFF
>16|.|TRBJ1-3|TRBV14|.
TGTGCCAGCAGCCGACCGGGCACCAACTCTGGAAACACCATATATTTT
CASSRPGTNSGNTIYF
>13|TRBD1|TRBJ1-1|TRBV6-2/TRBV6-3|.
TGTGCCAGCAGCCAACTACAGGGGGCTGAAGCTTTCTTT
CASSQLQGAEAFF
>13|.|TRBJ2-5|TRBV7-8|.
TGTGCCAGCAGCTTAGGGGCAGTGGAGACCCAGTACTTC
CASSLGAVETQYF
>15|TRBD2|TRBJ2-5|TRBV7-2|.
TGTGCCAGCAGCTTAGTAGGGCTAGCGGGAGAGACCCAGTACTTC
CASSLVGLAGETQYF
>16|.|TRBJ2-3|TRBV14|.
TGTGCCAGCAGCCCCCAGGGGGGGGGCCGGACAGATACGCAGTATTTT
CASSPQGGGRTDTQYF
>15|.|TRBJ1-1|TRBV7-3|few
TGTGCCAGCAGCTTAACGTGGACAAAGAACACTGAAGCTTTCTTT
CASSLTWTKNTEAFF
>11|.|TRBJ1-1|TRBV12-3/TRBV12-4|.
TGTGCCAGCAGTTTCCGCAGCCAAGCTTTCTTT
CASSFRSQAFF
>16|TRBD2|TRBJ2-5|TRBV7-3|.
TGTGCCAGCAGCCTCCAGACTAGCGGGGGGTCGGAGACCCAGTACTTC
CASSLQTSGGSETQYF
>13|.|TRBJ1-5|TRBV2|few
TGTGCCAGCACGGTAGGGGAGAATCAGCCCCAGCATTTT
CASTVGENQPQHF
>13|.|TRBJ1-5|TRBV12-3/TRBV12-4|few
TGTGCCAGCAGCCCGACAGATGGACAGCCCCAGCATTTT
CASSPTDGQPQHF
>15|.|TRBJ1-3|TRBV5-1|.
TGCGCCAGCAGCTTGGGAGCCGGACACGGAAACACCATATATTTT
CASSLGAGHGNTIYF
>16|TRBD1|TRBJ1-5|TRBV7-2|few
TGTGCCAGCAGCCCCTTCGCTGGGACAGAGAATCAGCCCCAGCATTTT
CASSPFAGTENQPQHF
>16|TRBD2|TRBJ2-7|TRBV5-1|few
TGCGCCAGCAGCTTGGTCGCTAGCGGGGGCTCGTACGAGCAGTACTTC
CASSLVASGGSYEQYF
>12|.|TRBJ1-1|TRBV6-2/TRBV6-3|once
TGTGCCACCCGACCGGGGAACACTGAAGCTTTCTTT
CATRPGNTEAFF
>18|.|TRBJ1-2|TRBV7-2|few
TGTGCCAGCAGCTTAGGGTCCACCAGGACAAGGCTTAACTATGGCTACACCTTC
CASSLGSTRTRLNYGYTF
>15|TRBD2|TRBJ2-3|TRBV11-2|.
TGTGCCAGCAGCTCTTTGGCGGGGGGATTTGATACGCAGTATTTT
CASSSLAGGFDTQYF
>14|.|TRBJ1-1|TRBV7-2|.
TGTGCCAGCAGCGCCGTAGGATTCAACACTGAAGCTTTCTTT
CASSAVGFNTEAFF
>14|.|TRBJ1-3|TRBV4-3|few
TGCGCCAGCAGCCAAGAACAGGTTGGAAACACCATATATTTT
CASSQEQVGNTIYF
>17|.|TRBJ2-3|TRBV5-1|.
TGCGCCAGCAGCTTGGCCCGGGGGACGGAGGGCCCAGATACGCAGTATTTT
CASSLARGTEGPDTQYF
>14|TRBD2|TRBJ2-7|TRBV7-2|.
TGTGCCAGCAGCTCAGGGCGGGGGGACTACGAGCAGTACTTC
CASSSGRGDYEQYF
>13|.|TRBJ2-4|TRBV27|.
TGTGCCAGCAGCCTCTTGGAGGGGGGCATTCAGTACTTC
CASSLLEGGIQYF